This TCR beta chain was documented in a study of shared clonotypes between healthy human individuals. Study observations and caveats: Among donors, sharing of clonotypes was expected to be affected by sequencing depth.

Concerning this clone itself: What it recognizes is unknown.

Here immunoSEQ multiplex PCR was the method, and the copy in TCRdb shows in-frame clones only, minus some. The data show about 490,000 clones, roughly 80% seen once. The ends lost 5 bases at V and 2 bases at J; junction bases unmatched: 12. The germline CDR1 and CDR2 sequences are SGHAT and FQNNGV. The CDR3 covers 17 residues. Sequencing used PBMCs. The genes are TRBV11-2 and TRBJ2-3; the match to TRBD1 covers 8 bases. The receptor was derived from a woman aged 40 to 55 in good health. Some clones in this sample may be carry-over from other donors' samples. CDR3 residues: CASSNIRDRKNTDTQYF. In DNA, the CDR3 is TGTGCCAGCAGCAACATCCGGGACAGGAAAAACACAGATACGCAGTATTTT.